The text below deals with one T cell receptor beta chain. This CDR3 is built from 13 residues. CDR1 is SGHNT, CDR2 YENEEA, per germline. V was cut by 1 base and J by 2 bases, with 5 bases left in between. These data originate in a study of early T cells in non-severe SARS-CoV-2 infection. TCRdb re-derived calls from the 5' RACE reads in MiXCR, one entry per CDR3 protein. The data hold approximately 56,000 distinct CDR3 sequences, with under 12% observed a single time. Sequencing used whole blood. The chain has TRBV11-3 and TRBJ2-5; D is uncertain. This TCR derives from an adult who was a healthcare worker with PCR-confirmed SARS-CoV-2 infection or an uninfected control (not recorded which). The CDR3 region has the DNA TGTGCCAGCAGCTTAGCGGATCAAGAGACCCAGTACTTC. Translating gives CASSLADQETQYF.